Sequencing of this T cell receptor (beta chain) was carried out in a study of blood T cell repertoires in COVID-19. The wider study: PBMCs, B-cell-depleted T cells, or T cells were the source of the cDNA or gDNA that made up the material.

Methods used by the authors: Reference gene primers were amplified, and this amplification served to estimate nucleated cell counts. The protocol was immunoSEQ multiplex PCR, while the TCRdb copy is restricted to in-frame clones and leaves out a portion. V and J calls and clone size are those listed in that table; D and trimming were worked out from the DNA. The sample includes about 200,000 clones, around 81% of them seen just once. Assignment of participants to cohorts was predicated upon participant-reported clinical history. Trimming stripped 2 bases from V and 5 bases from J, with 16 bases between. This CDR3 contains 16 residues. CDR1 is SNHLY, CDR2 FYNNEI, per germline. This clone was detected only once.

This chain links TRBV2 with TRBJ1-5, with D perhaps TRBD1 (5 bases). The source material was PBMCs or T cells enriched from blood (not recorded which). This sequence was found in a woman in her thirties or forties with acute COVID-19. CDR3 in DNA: TGTGCCAGCAGTGAAAAAATGGGCAGGGTGGATCAGCCCCAGCATTTT. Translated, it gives CASSEKMGRVDQPQHF. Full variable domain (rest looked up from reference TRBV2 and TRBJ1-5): EPEVTQTPSHQVTQMGQEVILRCVPISNHLYFYWYRQILGQKVEFLVSFYNNEISEKSEIFDDQFSVERPDGSNFTLKIRSTKLEDSAMYFCASSEKMGRVDQPQHFGDGTRLSIL.